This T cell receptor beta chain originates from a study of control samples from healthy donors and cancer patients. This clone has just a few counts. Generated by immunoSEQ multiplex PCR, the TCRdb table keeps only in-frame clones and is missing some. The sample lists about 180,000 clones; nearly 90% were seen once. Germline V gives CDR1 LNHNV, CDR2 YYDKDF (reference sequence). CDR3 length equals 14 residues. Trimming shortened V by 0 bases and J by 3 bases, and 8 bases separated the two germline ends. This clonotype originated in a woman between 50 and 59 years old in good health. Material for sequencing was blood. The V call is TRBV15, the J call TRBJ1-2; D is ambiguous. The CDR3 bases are TGTGCCACCAGCAGAGACAGTCGCCACTATGGCTACACCTTC. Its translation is CATSRDSRHYGYTF.